The clone carrying this T cell receptor (beta chain) was counted many times. The data originate from a study of CD8+CD57+ T cells in acquired aplastic anemia. In the study overall: CD4+ cell libraries from healthy donors averaged roughly 10 million reads.

The TCR beta profiling, which covered VDJ combination and CDR3 sequence, was carried out using genomic DNA as the template. TCRdb reprocessed the reads with MiXCR, giving one entry per CDR3 protein. Among 35,000 to 45,000 distinct CDR3 sequences listed, approximately 71% were seen once. V dropped 0 bases and J dropped 2; count of bases not matched to a gene: 15. This CDR3 is built from 19 residues. CDR1 is LGHNA and CDR2 is YSLEER in the germline V gene. The sequenced sample was sorted CD4+, CD8+, or CD8+CD57+ T cells (not recorded which) from PBMCs. This TCR was recovered from a human donor in good health, serving as a control. The chain employs TRBV4-3 and TRBJ1-1, with 7 bases matching TRBD1. The CDR3: CASSQDWVAAGGLNTEAFF. The CDR3 DNA sequence: TGCGCCAGCAGCCAAGATTGGGTAGCGGCAGGGGGACTAAACACTGAAGCTTTCTTT.